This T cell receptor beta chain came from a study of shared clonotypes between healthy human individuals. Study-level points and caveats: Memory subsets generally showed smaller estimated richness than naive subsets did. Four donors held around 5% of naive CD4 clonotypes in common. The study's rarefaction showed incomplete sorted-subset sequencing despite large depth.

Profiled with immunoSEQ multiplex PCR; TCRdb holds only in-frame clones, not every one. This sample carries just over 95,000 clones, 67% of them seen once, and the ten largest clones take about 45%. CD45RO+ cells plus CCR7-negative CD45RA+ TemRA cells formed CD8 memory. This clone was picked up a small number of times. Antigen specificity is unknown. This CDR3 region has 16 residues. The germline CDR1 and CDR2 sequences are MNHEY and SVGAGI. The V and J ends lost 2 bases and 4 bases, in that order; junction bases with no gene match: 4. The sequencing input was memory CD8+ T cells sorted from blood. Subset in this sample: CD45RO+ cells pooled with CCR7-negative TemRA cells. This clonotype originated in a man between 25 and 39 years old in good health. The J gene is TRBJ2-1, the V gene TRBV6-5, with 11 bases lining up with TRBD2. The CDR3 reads CASSYLGLAEYNEQFF. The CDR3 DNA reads TGTGCCAGCAGTTACCTGGGACTAGCGGAGTACAATGAGCAGTTCTTC.